These 29 T cell receptor beta chains share one sample of origin, sequenced in a study of T-cell memory formation after mild COVID-19 (TCRdb year 2021). Library construction relied on 5' RACE. The listed sequencing device is Illumina NovaSeq 6000. In TCRdb, the public reads were trimmed at Q25 with fastp and aligned with MiXCR, with productive beta chains retained. Each entry is one CDR3 protein sequence, shown with its most common DNA and genes. The sample includes about 240,000 distinct CDR3 sequences, with approximately 9% observed a single time. Roughly 21% of the sample belongs to the ten largest clones. What was sequenced was PBMCs or a T cell subset sorted from them (not recorded which). Receptor source: a man younger than 30 who had mild COVID-19 (a few samples of this study predate the infection). The sample titles of this study are shuffled in the database, so cell type and time point are left out; the donor was told from shared clones.

This clonotype was recorded once. This rearrangement joins TRBV4-1 to TRBJ2-1, with D uncertain. Germline CDR1 and CDR2: MGHRA and YSYEKL. Trimming pared 7 bases from V and 7 bases from J, leaving 29 bases between. This CDR3 is built from 18 residues. CDR3 sequence reads: CASNPRSSSSEYLNEQFF. CDR3 in DNA: TGCGCCAGCAACCCCCGGTCGTCCTCCTCGGAGTATCTGAATGAGCAGTTCTTC.

This clonotype was seen repeatedly, ten times or more. This sequence joins TRBV7-2 and TRBJ2-5; D is uncertain. The germline V gene encodes CDR1 SGHTA and CDR2 FQGNSA. The length of the CDR3 is 11 residues. Trimming removed 6 bases from V and 4 bases from J, with 6 bases in between. CDR3 amino acids: CASRDRETQYF. In DNA form, the CDR3 reads TGTGCCAGCAGGGACCGAGAGACCCAGTACTTC.

The chain recombines TRBV2 with TRBJ1-5; 10 bases are a match to TRBD1. The trim removed 8 bases at V and 5 bases at J, leaving 6 bases unmatched. This CDR3 comprises 14 residues. Looked up from germline, CDR1 is SNHLY and CDR2 is FYNNEI. As DNA, the CDR3 is TGTGCCAGCGTAATGGACAGGGGGGATCAGCCCCAGCATTTT. Translating it yields CASVMDRGDQPQHF.

This clonotype occurred a few times. This sequence joins TRBV4-1 and TRBJ1-5, with a possible D match to TRBD1 (6 bases). CDR1 is MGHRA, CDR2 YSYEKL, per germline. This CDR3 has 15 amino acids. V was cut by 2 bases and J by 13 bases, with 21 bases left in between. The CDR3: CASSQYEFGRGRQHF. The CDR3 coding sequence is TGCGCCAGCAGCCAATACGAGTTCGGCAGGGGACGACAGCATTTT.

The chain combines TRBV7-2 with TRBJ1-2; D not certain. Trimming cost V 1 base and J 8 bases, with 14 bases left between them. The CDR3 spans 14 residues. CDR1 and CDR2 from the germline V gene are SGHTA and FQGNSA. CDR3 amino acids: CASSLEQFSGGYTF. In DNA, the CDR3 is TGTGCCAGCAGCTTAGAGCAGTTCTCTGGGGGCTACACCTTC.

In its sample, this clonotype was seen many times. This chain connects TRBV7-6 to TRBJ2-3, with 7 bases lining up with TRBD2. Trimming took 5 bases from V and 2 from J; bases not matched to a gene: 10. CDR3 size: 16 residues. Germline V gene sequence: CDR1 SGHVS, CDR2 FNYEAQ. This CDR3 is CASSPRAGVATDTQYF. The CDR3 DNA follows: TGTGCCAGCAGCCCCCGGGCGGGGGTGGCCACAGATACGCAGTATTTT.

The rearrangement uses TRBV5-8 and TRBJ2-7; D call uncertain. This CDR3 region has 13 residues. The germline V and J ends were trimmed by 3 bases and 4 bases, with 11 bases remaining between them. Germline values: CDR1 SGHTS, CDR2 YDEGEE. The CDR3 DNA reads TGTGCCAGCAGCTCACGACGGCAGTACGAGCAGTACGTC. Translating gives CASSSRRQYEQYV.

There are many counts of this clonotype. The rearrangement joins TRBV7-9 to TRBJ1-1; D gene uncertain. The CDR3 length is 12 residues. Germline V gene lookup returns CDR1 SEHNR and CDR2 FQNEAQ (reference sequence). The V end was cut by 2 bases, the J end by 3 bases, with 4 bases between. The CDR3 DNA reads as TGTGCCAGCAGCTTAATGGACACTGAAGCTTTCTTT. Encoded protein: CASSLMDTEAFF.

V gene TRBV6-6 combines with J gene TRBJ2-3; D not resolved. The germline V gene has CDR1 MNHNY and CDR2 SVGAGI (reference sequence). V lost 7 bases, J lost 6 bases, and 8 bases lay in between. The CDR3 totals 11 residues. The CDR3 here is CASTKLDTQYF. The CDR3 nucleotides are TGTGCCAGCACTAAACTGGATACGCAGTATTTT.

V gene TRBV4-1 combines with J gene TRBJ2-2, with TRBD2 as a possible D gene (6 bases). Trimming removed 1 base from V and 6 bases from J, with 9 bases in between. Germline V gene data show CDR1 as MGHRA and CDR2 as YSYEKL. The CDR3 spans 14 residues. This CDR3 reads CASSQAGVSGELFF. In DNA, the CDR3 is TGCGCCAGCAGCCAAGCGGGGGTCTCCGGGGAGCTGTTTTTT.

This clonotype occurred many times. The rearrangement links TRBV7-9 to TRBJ1-1, with D tentatively TRBD1 (5 bases). Trimming cost V 2 bases and J 1 base, with 8 bases left between them. The CDR3 consists of 14 residues. In germline, CDR1 is SEHNR, CDR2 FQNEAQ (reference sequence). In nucleotides, the CDR3 is TGTGCCAGCAGCTTATGGGGGAAGAACACTGAAGCTTTCTTT. Amino acids: CASSLWGKNTEAFF.

J is TRBJ2-7 and V is TRBV7-8; unclear D gene. Trimming removed 5 bases at V and 3 bases at J, with 5 bases between. The CDR3 runs to 11 residues. Germline V gene data show CDR1 as SGHVS and CDR2 as FQNEAQ. Written as DNA, the CDR3 is TGTGCCAGCAGCCCCATCTACGAGCAGTACTTC. This gives the protein CASSPIYEQYF.

The V call is TRBV6-1, the J call TRBJ1-2; TRBD1 is a possible D gene (6 bases). This CDR3 spans 17 amino acids. Germline CDR1 reads MNHNS; CDR2 reads SASEGT. Between the trimmed V and J ends, which lost 0 bases and 4 bases, there was a span of 18 bases. The CDR3 region is CASSEAAFPGAGYGYTF. CDR3 DNA: TGTGCCAGCAGTGAAGCCGCCTTCCCAGGGGCGGGCTATGGCTACACCTTC.

The J gene is TRBJ2-7, the V gene TRBV10-3; D is perhaps TRBD1 (5 bases). The CDR3 covers 16 residues. The germline CDR1 and CDR2 sequences are ENHRY and SYGVKD. The V end lost 0 bases, the J end lost 3 bases, and 15 bases lay between the germline ends. CDR3 sequence: CAISESGQDGNYEQYF. DNA for the CDR3: TGTGCCATCAGTGAGTCGGGGCAGGACGGAAACTACGAGCAGTACTTC.

In its sample, this clonotype was seen a few times. The V gene is TRBV6-2 or TRBV6-3, the J gene TRBJ2-2, with D perhaps TRBD2 (6 bases). Germline values: CDR1 MNHEY, CDR2 SVGEGT. V was shortened by 5 bases and J by 3 bases, with 13 bases between the two germline ends. The CDR3 runs 15 residues. The CDR3 DNA reads TGTGCCAGCAGTAACCGGGACTCGTACACCGGGGAGCTGTTTTTT. It yields the protein CASSNRDSYTGELFF.

The rearrangement links TRBV5-1 to TRBJ2-5, with TRBD2 identical over 11 bases. The V gene's germline CDR1 is SGHRS and CDR2 YFSETQ. The CDR3 length is 15 residues. The J segment lost 5 bases and the V segment lost 0 bases, leaving 3 bases of the junction unmatched. CDR3 in amino acids: CASSLEGLAAETQYF. DNA of the CDR3: TGCGCCAGCAGCTTGGAGGGACTAGCGGCGGAGACCCAGTACTTC.

This sequence joins TRBV14 and TRBJ2-5; 7 bases are a match to TRBD2. The CDR3 has 13 residues. Germline loops: CDR1 SGHDN, CDR2 FVKESK. V lost 4 bases, J lost 4 bases, and 3 bases stayed unmatched. As DNA, the CDR3 is TGTGCCAGCAGCCGCGGGGGAACAGAGACCCAGTACTTC. Translation: CASSRGGTETQYF.

About this clonotype: This may come from a read error, since a much larger clone is one base off. The CDR3 sequence is CDSSFHGELFF. In DNA, the CDR3 is TGTGACAGCAGTTTCCACGGGGAGCTGTTTTTT. V is TRBV12-3 or TRBV12-4 and J is TRBJ2-2; D uncertain. The CDR3 is 11 residues long.

V and J are TRBV6-5 and TRBJ2-7; D possibly corresponds to TRBD2 (6 bases). CDR1 is MNHEY, CDR2 SVGAGI, per germline. The CDR3 spans 16 residues. Trimming left V 0 bases short and J 0 bases short, with 12 bases between. The CDR3 nucleotides read TGTGCCAGCAGTTACTCGGTAGGCGGGGCCTCCTACGAGCAGTACTTC. Its protein product is CASSYSVGGASYEQYF.

This clonotype was seen more than once but under ten times. The chain couples TRBV4-3 to TRBJ1-2, with no clear D. Germline CDR1 is LGHNA and CDR2 is YSLEER. This CDR3 region has 14 residues. Trimming removed 0 bases at V and 7 bases at J, with 12 bases between. The CDR3 bases are TGCGCCAGCAGCCAAGAATCCAGAATGGGTGGCTACACCTTC. Encoded protein: CASSQESRMGGYTF.

The table lists this clonotype with a few counts. J is TRBJ1-3 and V is TRBV5-5; the D gene is possibly TRBD1 (5 bases). The germline CDR1 and CDR2 sequences are SGHKS and YYEKEE (reference sequence). There are 15 residues in the CDR3. Trimming left V 1 base short and J 2 bases short, with 10 bases between. The CDR3 loop is CASSLFWDAGNTIYF. The CDR3 nucleotides read TGTGCCAGCAGCTTGTTCTGGGACGCTGGAAACACCATATATTTT.

The J gene is TRBJ1-1, the V gene TRBV5-6, with D unclear. There are 10 residues in the CDR3. The germline gives CDR1 SGHDT, CDR2 YYEEEE. The CDR3 region is CATTGGEAFF. CDR3 nucleotides: TGTGCTACAACCGGCGGTGAAGCTTTCTTT.

The V call is TRBV7-9, the J call TRBJ2-3; D unresolved. The CDR3 sequence is 15 residues long. CDR1 SEHNR and CDR2 FQNEAQ come from the germline V gene (reference sequence). The V end lost 2 bases, the J end lost 3 bases, and 12 bases lay between the germline ends. CDR3 DNA sequence: TGTGCCAGCAGCTTATCCTCCCTCTGGACAGATACGCAGTATTTT. Its protein is CASSLSSLWTDTQYF.

The rearrangement joins TRBV4-3 to TRBJ2-5; weak D call: TRBD2 (5 bases). Germline V CDR1 and CDR2: LGHNA, YSLEER. This CDR3 is 14 amino acids long. Trimming shortened V by 1 base and J by 5 bases, and 11 bases separated the two germline ends. The CDR3 region has the DNA TGCGCCAGCAGCCAAGTTGGAGGCTCGGAGACCCAGTACTTC. Amino acids: CASSQVGGSETQYF.

The CDR3 nucleotides are TGTGCCAGCAGCCTACAGGGTGATCAGCCCCAGCATTTT. This gives the protein CASSLQGDQPQHF. V usage is TRBV14 and J usage is TRBJ1-5; maybe TRBD1 (6 bases). The germline V gene encodes CDR1 SGHDN and CDR2 FVKESK. V lost 4 bases and J 5 bases, leaving 9 bases between the germline ends. The CDR3 has 13 amino acids.

The genes are TRBV15 and TRBJ2-1; D unclear. Germline V gives CDR1 LNHNV, CDR2 YYDKDF (reference sequence). The CDR3 sequence is 12 residues long. V lost 5 bases and J 12 bases, leaving 14 bases between the germline ends. The CDR3 region is CATSGEVVAQFF. CDR3 coding DNA: TGTGCCACCAGCGGTGAAGTAGTAGCGCAGTTCTTC.

This clonotype was seen ten or more times. This chain uses TRBV6-6 with TRBJ1-4; D unclear. In germline, CDR1 is MNHNY, CDR2 SVGAGI (reference sequence). V was clipped by 6 bases and J by 4 bases, with 9 bases between them. The CDR3 is 13 amino acids. This CDR3 reads CASRDGINEKLFF. The DNA for the CDR3 is TGTGCCAGCAGGGACGGAATTAATGAAAAACTGTTTTTT.

This chain connects TRBV7-9 to TRBJ2-3; no definite D call. CDR3 length: 14 amino acids. V dropped 3 bases and J dropped 6 bases, with 13 bases sitting between them. Germline CDR1 and CDR2: SEHNR and FQNEAQ (reference sequence). CDR3 bases: TGTGCCAGCAGCTTGAGGCCCATAGGCGATACGCAGTATTTT. Amino acid sequence: CASSLRPIGDTQYF.

This clonotype has a handful of counts. This chain connects TRBV21-1 to TRBJ2-1; TRBD2, the D gene given by the table, was not confirmed from the DNA. TRBV21-1 is a listed pseudogene. CDR3 size: 15 residues. CDR3 region: CASGGAFRLHNEQFF. The CDR3 DNA is TGTGCCAGCGGAGGGGCCTTTCGCCTACACAATGAGCAGTTCTTC.